This TCR beta chain is drawn from a study of shared clonotypes between healthy human individuals (dated by TCRdb to about 2020). Regarding the study in general: The cohort included a few men and a couple of women between 18 and 49 years of age. Each donor's leukapheresis produced roughly between about 0.8 and 8.9 billion PBMCs. Libraries were prepared and TCR repertoires were sequenced by different laboratories using diverse techniques, in order to increase sequencing depth and limit assay-specific biases. Blood TCR repertoires of five healthy adults were deeply sequenced to estimate repertoire size and the extent of clonotype sharing between individuals. Per donor, three plates each were used for CD4 naive and CD4 memory, two for CD8 naive, and one for CD8 memory.

Study-wide findings and limitations: Based on pairwise subsampling, the degree of clonotype sharing among donors was expected to be affected by sequencing depth. Incomplete sequencing was indicated by rarefaction of sorted-subset datasets, despite the large sequencing depth. Sampling was restricted to blood, and TCR repertoires in tissues likely differ from the TCR repertoires found in blood. Naive subsets generally had larger estimated clonotype richness than memory subsets did. Sharing across a few donors was observed for around 5% of naive CD4, about 4% of naive CD8, about 2.3% of memory CD4, and roughly 0.43% of memory CD8 clonotypes. Clonotypes shared by all four sorted-subset donors showed higher generation probabilities than non-shared clonotypes. The genetic and exposure-history diversity represented was limited by the small number of donors.

Using the deep immunoSEQ assay, TCR CDR3 regions were amplified from genomic DNA by multiplex PCR. Genomic DNA extracted from each cell subset was distributed evenly over all wells of several immunoSEQ 96-well plates, and each plate served as one replicate. For sorted subsets, approximately 200 ng of genomic DNA, equivalent to 30,000 or so T cell genomes, went into each replicate PCR. The purified libraries were quantified using a Qubit 3.0 fluorometer, sized with a Bioanalyzer 2100, and then quantified again using the KAPA Library Quantification kit. Each immunoSEQ 96-well plate was sequenced on its own single-read 150-cycle Illumina NextSeq 550 flow cell. The study's processing was this. Because the immunoSEQ output included only junctional sequences and no quality scores, the filtering could not be the same as the filtering used for full-length reads. Sequences were annotated with PyIR, a Python wrapper for IgBLAST v1.9, and V/J genes and CDR3 were assigned using IMGT germline references. Any read was removed if the V/J assignment was weak (E-value above 1e-6), the CDR3 was missing, or the read contained stop codons, out-of-frame junctions, or ambiguous translated residues. A V3J clonotype was defined by an identical inferred V gene, J gene, and CDR3 amino acid sequence. To compute the percentage overlap between repertoires, the number of shared unique clonotypes was divided by the size of the smaller repertoire. Repertoire richness was assessed with RTK rarefaction, the Chao1 estimator, and Recon v2.1 estimates of unobserved clonotypes. Generation probabilities for all TCRbeta clonotypes obtained by the gDNA method from several donors were computed using OLGA. TCRdb's version of the immuneACCESS table is confined to in-frame rearrangements and falls short of the full clone set. An unresolved V gene accounts for under half of the shortfall where checked; the remainder is of unknown origin. Clonal size and the V and J genes are those of that table, whereas D and trimming came from the DNA. The sample table lists about a million clones, around four fifths of them with a count of one. Approximately 1.5% of the sample is taken by the ten largest.

Healthy HIV-negative adults with no recently reported acute infections or vaccinations were included as donors. Every donor was a Caucasian adult residing in Nashville, Tennessee, USA. CD4+ T cells were enriched by magnetic negative selection, after which naive cells were positively selected on CD45RA and the negative fraction was taken as the memory subset. Blood was obtained by leukapheresis, after which PBMCs were separated by Ficoll-Histopaque density gradient centrifugation and cryopreserved in liquid nitrogen vapor phase. Purity and quantity of every magnetically sorted T cell population were checked by analytical flow cytometry. From each sorted fraction, genomic DNA was isolated and quantified by UV absorbance on a Nanodrop 2000c. From cysteine to phenylalanine, the CDR3 is 15 amino acids long. Solely the CDR3 DNA is kept, with 45 bases framed from the first base. For CDR1 and CDR2, the germline V gene (reference sequence) lists SGHKS and YYEKEE. The junction carries 17 bases between V and J, which are trimmed by 3 bases and 5 bases respectively.

This clone was seen only a few times. The specificity of this receptor is unknown. The sample holds no much larger clone one base away, and base qualities are not on file. The chain couples TRBV5-5 to TRBJ2-5; 5 matching bases give a weak D call of TRBD2. The sample consisted of memory CD4+ T cells sorted from blood. Reading the label with the study, this specimen's cell subset or site is: CD45RA-negative fraction. This sequence was found in a man in his late teens or twenties in good health. The bases read TGTGCCAGCAGCTACCTCGGGCGGGCTTGGGAGACCCAGTACTTC. This translates into CASSYLGRAWETQYF.